This TCR beta chain was profiled in a study of blood T cell repertoires in COVID-19. Study overall: The United States, Italy and Spain were the sources of the acute and convalescent COVID-19 samples. From T cells, B-cell-depleted T cells, or PBMCs came the material, which was cDNA or gDNA.

In the authors' methods: Amplification from reference gene primers served as the basis for estimated nucleated cell counts. The repertoire was sequenced with immunoSEQ multiplex PCR; TCRdb's copy has only in-frame clones and lacks some. That table is the source of V, J and clone size, and D and trimming were worked out from the DNA. The sample contains 100,000 or so clones, 80% to 90% of which appear only once. The sample comprised peripheral blood. The receptor comes from a woman older than 75 with acute or convalescent COVID-19.

The CDR3 nucleotides read TGTGCCAGCAGCCACGCCGGGACAGGGTCTGGAGGCTACACCTTC. Amino acid sequence: CASSHAGTGSGGYTF. This chain connects TRBV3-1 (or the pseudogene TRBV3-2) to TRBJ1-2, with 9 bases fitting TRBD1. The CDR3 sequence is 15 residues long. Germline assignment: CDR1 LGHDT and CDR2 YNNKEL (reference sequence). V trimming: 3 bases; J trimming: 8 bases; junction bases outside the gene matches: 10.